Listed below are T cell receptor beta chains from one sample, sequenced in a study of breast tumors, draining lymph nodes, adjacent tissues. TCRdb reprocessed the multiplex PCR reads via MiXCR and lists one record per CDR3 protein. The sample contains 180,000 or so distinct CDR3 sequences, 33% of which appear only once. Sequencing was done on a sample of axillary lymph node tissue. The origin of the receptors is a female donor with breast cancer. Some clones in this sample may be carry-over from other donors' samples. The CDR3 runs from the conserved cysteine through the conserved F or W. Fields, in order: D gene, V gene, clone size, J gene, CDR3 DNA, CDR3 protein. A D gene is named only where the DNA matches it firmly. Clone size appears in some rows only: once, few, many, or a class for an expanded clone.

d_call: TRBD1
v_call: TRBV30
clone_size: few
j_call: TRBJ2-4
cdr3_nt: TGTGCCTGGAGTGGGGACAGGAGGGGCATTCAGTACTTC
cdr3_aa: CAWSGDRRGIQYF

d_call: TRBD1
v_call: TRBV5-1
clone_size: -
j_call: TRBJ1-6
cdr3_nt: TGCGCCAGCAGCTCACGGACAGGGGGCGGTCCACCCCTCCACTTT
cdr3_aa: CASSSRTGGGPPLHF

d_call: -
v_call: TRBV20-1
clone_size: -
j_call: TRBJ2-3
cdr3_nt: TGCAGTGCTAGATGGAGGGCTGCAGATACGCAGTATTTT
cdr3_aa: CSARWRAADTQYF

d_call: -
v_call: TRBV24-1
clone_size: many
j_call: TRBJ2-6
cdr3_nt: TGTGCCACCAGTGATCCCGGGACCTCTGGGGCCAACGTCCTGACTTTC
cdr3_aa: CATSDPGTSGANVLTF

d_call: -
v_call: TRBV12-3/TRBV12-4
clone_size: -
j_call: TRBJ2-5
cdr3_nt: TGTGCCAGCGGCGCCGGGCGGGGAGAGACCCAGTACTTC
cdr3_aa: CASGAGRGETQYF

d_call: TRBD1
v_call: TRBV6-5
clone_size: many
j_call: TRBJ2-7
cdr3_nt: TGTGCCAGCAGTCTCGGTACAGGGGGTTCCTCTGGGCAGTACTTC
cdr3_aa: CASSLGTGGSSGQYF

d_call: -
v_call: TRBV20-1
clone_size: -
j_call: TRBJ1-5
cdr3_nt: TGCAGTGCTAGAGACCGGGGAAGATCTAGTATCAATCAGCCCCAGCATTTT
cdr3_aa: CSARDRGRSSINQPQHF

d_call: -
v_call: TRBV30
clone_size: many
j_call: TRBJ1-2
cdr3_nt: TGTGCCTGGAGTGTACAAGGGGACGATGGCTACACCTTC
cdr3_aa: CAWSVQGDDGYTF

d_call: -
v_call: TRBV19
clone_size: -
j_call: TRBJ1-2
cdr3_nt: TGTGCCAGTAGTATTAACCTGGGGGCAGGGCACACCTTC
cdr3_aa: CASSINLGAGHTF

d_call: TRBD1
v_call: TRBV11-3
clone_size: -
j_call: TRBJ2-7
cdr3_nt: TGTGCCAGCGGCGTCGGGACAGACTCCGAGCAGTACTTC
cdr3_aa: CASGVGTDSEQYF

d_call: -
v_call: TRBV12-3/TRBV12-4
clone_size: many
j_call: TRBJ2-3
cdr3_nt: TGTGCCAGCAGTTTCCCTTCGACAGGAGTGTCCACAGATACGCAGTATTTT
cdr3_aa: CASSFPSTGVSTDTQYF

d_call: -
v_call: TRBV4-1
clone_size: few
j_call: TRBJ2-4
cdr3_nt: TGCGCCAGCAGCCCCCTGGGTGCAGAAGCCAAAAACATTCAGTACTTC
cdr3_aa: CASSPLGAEAKNIQYF

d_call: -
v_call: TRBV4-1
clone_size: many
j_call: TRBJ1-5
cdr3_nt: TGCGCCAGCAGCCAAGATGTTACAGGTTATCAGCCCCAGCATTTT
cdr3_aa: CASSQDVTGYQPQHF

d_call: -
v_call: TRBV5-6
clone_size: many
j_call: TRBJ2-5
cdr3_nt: TGTGCCAGCAGCCTGAGGAACACCAAAGTCTTC
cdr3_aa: CASSLRNTKVF

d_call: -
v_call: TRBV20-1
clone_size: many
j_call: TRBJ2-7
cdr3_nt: TGCAGTGCTAGAGCGGGGCAGGGGAATTCCTACGAGCAGTACTTC
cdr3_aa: CSARAGQGNSYEQYF

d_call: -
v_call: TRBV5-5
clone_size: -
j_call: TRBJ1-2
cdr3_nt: TGTGCCAGCAGTCCGATCACAGGGAGTCAGAATGGCTACACCTTC
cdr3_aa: CASSPITGSQNGYTF

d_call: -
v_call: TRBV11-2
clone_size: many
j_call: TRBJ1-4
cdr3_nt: TGTGCCAGCAGCTTAGGAGGAATTAATGAAAAACTGTTTTTT
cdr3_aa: CASSLGGINEKLFF

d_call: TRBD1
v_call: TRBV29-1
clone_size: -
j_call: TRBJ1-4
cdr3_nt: TGCAGCGTTGGGGGGACAGGGGGCGAAGGAAAACTGTTTTTT
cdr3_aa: CSVGGTGGEGKLFF

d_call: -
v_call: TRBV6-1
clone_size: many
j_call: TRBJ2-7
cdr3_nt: TGTGCCAGCAGTGAAGCTCCGGCCCCCTCCTACGAGCAGTACTTC
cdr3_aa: CASSEAPAPSYEQYF

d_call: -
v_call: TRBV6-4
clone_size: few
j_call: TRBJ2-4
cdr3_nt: TGTGCCAGCAGCCCATATGCCCCGGGTTCCAAAAACATTCAGTACTTC
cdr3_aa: CASSPYAPGSKNIQYF

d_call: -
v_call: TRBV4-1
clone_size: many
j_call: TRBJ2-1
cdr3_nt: TGCGCCAGCAGCCAAGTGTCTGAGAATGAGCAGTTCTTC
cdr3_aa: CASSQVSENEQFF

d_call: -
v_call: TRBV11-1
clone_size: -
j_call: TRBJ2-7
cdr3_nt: TGTGCCAGCAGCTTACGTTCACACTTCCTCGAGCAGTACTTC
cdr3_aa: CASSLRSHFLEQYF

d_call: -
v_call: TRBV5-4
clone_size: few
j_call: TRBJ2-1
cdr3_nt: TGTGCCAGCAGCTCCAAACGGGCTTTTTCGTACAATAAGCAGTTCTTC
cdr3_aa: CASSSKRAFSYNKQFF